These 23 T cell receptor beta chains share one sample of origin, sequenced in a study of shared clonotypes between healthy human individuals. The data were produced by immunoSEQ multiplex PCR, yet TCRdb's version contains in-frame clones alone and is incomplete. The table lists some 2,500,000 clones, approximately 93% of them singletons. The specimen was naive CD4+ T cells from PBMCs. Subset here: CD45RA+ positively selected. Source of these receptors: a man younger than 35 in good health. Some clones in this sample may be carry-over from other donors' samples.

The chain has TRBV6-5 and TRBJ2-7; D not certain. Looked up from germline, CDR1 is MNHEY and CDR2 is SVGAGI. The germline V and J ends were trimmed by 5 bases and 3 bases, with 17 bases remaining between them. The CDR3 contains 15 residues. The DNA for the CDR3 is TGTGCCAGCAGTGGACCTTCGGTGTCGGGCTACGAGCAGTACTTC. It translates to CASSGPSVSGYEQYF.

This chain uses TRBV7-9 with TRBJ2-2; 11 nucleotides line up with TRBD1. The CDR3 loop spans 18 amino acids. Losses at the gene ends were 1 base for V and 4 bases for J; bases not matched to a gene: 8. Germline loops: CDR1 SEHNR, CDR2 FQNEAQ (reference sequence). The CDR3 region is CASSLVNGQGAGTGELFF. Written as DNA, the CDR3 is TGTGCCAGCAGCTTAGTGAACGGACAGGGGGCTGGCACCGGGGAGCTGTTTTTT.

J is TRBJ2-7 and V is TRBV5-4; D tentatively fits TRBD1 or TRBD2 (5 bases each). From germline, CDR1 is SGHNT and CDR2 YYREEE (reference sequence). This CDR3 contains 15 residues. Trimming removed 4 bases at V and 6 bases at J, with 20 bases between. In nucleotides, the CDR3 is TGTGCCAGCAGCCCTCCAGAGGGGAAGGGCCTCGAGCAGTACTTC. Translated: CASSPPEGKGLEQYF. The complete variable domain, with remaining parts taken from reference TRBV5-4 and TRBJ2-7, reads ETGVTQSPTHLIKTRGQQVTLRCSSQSGHNTVSWYQQALGQGPQFIFQYYREEENGRGNFPPRFSGLQFPNYSSELNVNALELDDSALYLCASSPPEGKGLEQYFGPGTRLTVT.

The V and J genes are TRBV11-2 and TRBJ2-7; TRBD2 matches 7 bases. Per the germline V gene, CDR1 is SGHAT and CDR2 is FQNNGV. This CDR3 comprises 14 residues. Trimming at V came to 6 bases and at J to 2 bases, leaving 7 bases not matched to a gene. This chain's CDR3 is CASRPLATPYEQYF. The CDR3 coding sequence is TGTGCCAGCAGACCACTAGCGACCCCCTACGAGCAGTACTTC.

The chain employs TRBV2 and TRBJ2-1; 7 bases match TRBD2. The length of the CDR3 is 14 residues. Germline V gene sequence: CDR1 SNHLY, CDR2 FYNNEI. V gave up 4 bases and J gave up 5 bases; unmatched junction bases: 5. The CDR3 here is CASSGGSYNNEQFF. The CDR3 DNA is TGTGCCAGCAGTGGCGGGAGTTACAACAATGAGCAGTTCTTC.

This clone was found once. V usage is TRBV5-4 and J usage is TRBJ1-4, with D perhaps matching TRBD1 (5 bases). CDR1 and CDR2 from the germline V gene are SGHNT and YYREEE (reference sequence). CDR3 length: 13 residues. The V end lost 0 bases, the J end lost 8 bases, and 8 bases lay between the germline ends. The CDR3 spells CASSLGQPEKLFF. The CDR3 DNA reads TGTGCCAGCAGCTTGGGACAGCCGGAAAAACTGTTTTTT.

The chain uses TRBV7-6 and TRBJ2-7; D might be TRBD2 (7 bases). CDR1 SGHVS and CDR2 FNYEAQ come from the germline V gene. Between the trimmed V and J ends, which lost 5 bases and 5 bases, there was a span of 22 bases. The CDR3 covers 16 residues. CDR3 amino acids: CASSRRLGGAVDEQYF. CDR3 bases: TGTGCCAGCAGCCGACGCCTTGGGGGGGCGGTAGACGAGCAGTACTTC. The whole variable domain, remainder taken from reference TRBV7-6 and TRBJ2-7, is GAGVSQSPRYKVTKRGQDVALRCDPISGHVSLYWYRQALGQGPEFLTYFNYEAQQDKSGLPNDRFSAERPEGSISTLTIQRTEQRDSAMYRCASSRRLGGAVDEQYFGPGTRLTVT.

The chain carries TRBV5-6 and TRBJ2-5, with TRBD1 as a possible D gene (6 bases). Germline CDR1 is SGHDT and CDR2 is YYEEEE. The CDR3 runs 15 residues. Trimming took off 1 base at V and 7 bases at J, with 17 bases between the two ends. CDR3 DNA sequence: TGTGCCAGCAGCTTGTTAACGGCTACAGGGCGGACCCAGTACTTC. Residues: CASSLLTATGRTQYF. Using reference TRBV5-6 and TRBJ2-5 for the parts outside the CDR3, the full variable domain is DAGVTQSPTHLIKTRGQQVTLRCSPKSGHDTVSWYQQALGQGPQFIFQYYEEEERQRGNFPDRFSGHQFPNYSSELNVNALLLGDSALYLCASSLLTATGRTQYFGPGTRLLVL.

The rearrangement uses TRBV18 and TRBJ1-1; perhaps TRBD1 as D (5 bases). The ends were cut back, 0 bases at V and 0 bases at J, with 14 bases in the middle. The germline gives CDR1 KGHSH, CDR2 LQKENI. This CDR3 region has 17 residues. CDR3 region: CASSPPRREIMNTEAFF. The DNA for the CDR3 is TGTGCCAGCTCACCACCGCGCAGGGAGATCATGAACACTGAAGCTTTCTTT.

This sequence joins TRBV14 and TRBJ1-2; D gene unclear. Germline values: CDR1 SGHDN, CDR2 FVKESK. The CDR3 is made up of 14 amino acids. V lost 1 base and J 2 bases, leaving 8 bases between the germline ends. CDR3 bases: TGTGCCAGCAGCCAAGCGCAACAGAACTATGGCTACACCTTC. This encodes CASSQAQQNYGYTF. The whole variable domain, filled in from reference TRBV14 and TRBJ1-2, reads EAGVTQFPSHSVIEKGQTVTLRCDPISGHDNLYWYRRVMGKEIKFLLHFVKESKQDESGMPNNRFLAERTGGTYSTLKVQPAELEDSGVYFCASSQAQQNYGYTFGSGTRLTVV.

This chain joins TRBV6-6 and TRBJ2-7, with unresolved D. V was cut by 0 bases and J by 5 bases, with 8 bases left in between. CDR3 length: 13 residues. The germline V gene has CDR1 MNHNY and CDR2 SVGAGI (reference sequence). CDR3 sequence reads: CASSYSQIHEQYF. The CDR3 coding sequence is TGTGCCAGCAGTTACTCCCAAATTCACGAGCAGTACTTC.

The chain links TRBV7-9 to TRBJ2-1; perhaps D is TRBD1 or TRBD2 (5 bases each). Germline assignment: CDR1 SEHNR and CDR2 FQNEAQ (reference sequence). Trimming took 4 bases from V and 3 from J, leaving 13 bases between them. This CDR3 is built from 15 residues. The CDR3 DNA follows: TGTGCCAGCAGCTCCGCTATGGGGGTCTACAATGAGCAGTTCTTC. Translated, it gives CASSSAMGVYNEQFF.

This clone was detected only a few times. This sequence joins TRBV30 and TRBJ1-2; D perhaps matches TRBD1 (5 bases). The V gene lost 1 base and the J gene lost 0 bases, with 6 bases spanning the gap. CDR3 length: 13 residues. The germline V gene encodes CDR1 GTSNPN and CDR2 SVGIG (reference sequence). The CDR3 coding sequence is TGTGCCTGGAGTGCGACAGCTAACTATGGCTACACCTTC. Amino acids: CAWSATANYGYTF.

V is TRBV19 and J is TRBJ1-3; no definite D call. Per the germline V gene, CDR1 is LNHDA and CDR2 is SQIVND (reference sequence). V gave up 9 bases and J gave up 0 bases, with 18 bases separating them. This CDR3 is built from 16 residues. In DNA, the CDR3 is TGTGCCAGCTGGACCGTCCCTCTGAGCTCTGGAAACACCATATATTTT. This gives the protein CASWTVPLSSGNTIYF.

In nucleotides, the CDR3 is TGTGCCAGCAGCGATTACATAGGCACAGATACGCAGTATTTT. Encoded protein: CASSDYIGTDTQYF. This rearrangement joins TRBV11-2 to TRBJ2-3; D is unresolved. Germline loops: CDR1 SGHAT, CDR2 FQNNGV. V lost 5 bases to trimming and J lost 1 base, with 10 bases between them. The CDR3 consists of 14 residues. Together with reference TRBV11-2 and TRBJ2-3, the CDR3 gives the full variable domain: EAGVAQSPRYKIIEKRQSVAFWCNPISGHATLYWYQQILGQGPKLLIQFQNNGVVDDSQLPKDRFSAERLKGVDSTLKIQPAKLEDSAVYLCASSDYIGTDTQYFGPGTRLTVL.

The V call is TRBV7-8, the J call TRBJ1-5; a weak D match, TRBD1 (6 bases). The germline CDR1 and CDR2 sequences are SGHVS and FQNEAQ. Trimming removed 7 bases at V and 3 bases at J, with 16 bases between. The CDR3 extends over 15 amino acids. In DNA, the CDR3 is TGTGCCAGCACCCCCGACAGGCAACTCAATCAGCCCCAGCATTTT. Residues: CASTPDRQLNQPQHF.

The V call is TRBV5-5, the J call TRBJ1-2, with D perhaps TRBD1 (6 bases). The CDR3 length is 15 residues. Trimming left V 4 bases short and J 0 bases short, with 13 bases between. Germline CDR1 reads SGHKS; CDR2 reads YYEKEE (reference sequence). CDR3: CASSPPSGANYGYTF. The DNA for the CDR3 is TGTGCCAGCAGCCCGCCATCAGGGGCTAACTATGGCTACACCTTC.

A note on this clone: Germline and junction disagree at one end, which may indicate a read error. The chain links TRBV25-1 to TRBJ2-2; D not resolved. The CDR3 totals 14 residues. Germline loops: CDR1 MGHDK, CDR2 SYGVNS. The CDR3 is CGSSDLGSTGELFF. As DNA, the CDR3 is TGTGGCAGCAGTGACTTAGGGTCGACCGGGGAGCTGTTTTTT.

The chain combines TRBV15 with TRBJ2-2, with a tentative D call TRBD1 (6 bases). V lost 5 bases to trimming and J lost 3 bases, with 19 bases between them. The CDR3 has 17 residues. From germline, CDR1 is LNHNV and CDR2 YYDKDF (reference sequence). The CDR3 DNA is TGTGCCACCAGCGGAGGCTACAGGGCGAGGGACACCGGGGAGCTGTTTTTT. The encoded protein is CATSGGYRARDTGELFF.

V and J are TRBV7-3 and TRBJ2-3, with D possibly TRBD1 on 5 matching bases. From germline, CDR1 is SGHTA and CDR2 FQGTGA. This CDR3 contains 14 residues. V lost 5 bases and J 0 bases, leaving 9 bases between the germline ends. The CDR3 here is CASSHRQSTDTQYF. CDR3 DNA: TGTGCCAGCAGCCACCGACAGAGCACAGATACGCAGTATTTT.

The genes are TRBV7-2 and TRBJ2-7; 12 bases line up with TRBD2. J lost 7 bases, V lost 5 bases, and 9 bases had no gene match. Germline values: CDR1 SGHTA, CDR2 FQGNSA. The CDR3 spans 15 residues. For the CDR3, the DNA is TGTGCCAGCAGCCCAGGTAGGACTAGCGGGATTGAGCAGTACTTC. Protein: CASSPGRTSGIEQYF.

The genes are TRBV7-3 and TRBJ2-1, with D perhaps assigned TRBD1 or TRBD2 (5 bases each). V was clipped by 1 base and J by 8 bases, with 12 bases between them. Germline values: CDR1 SGHTA, CDR2 FQGTGA. CDR3 length: 14 residues. CDR3 region: CASSLRGVNDEQFF. The CDR3 DNA reads TGTGCCAGCAGCTTAAGAGGGGTAAACGATGAGCAGTTCTTC. Full variable domain (outside the CDR3, taken from reference TRBV7-3 and TRBJ2-1): GAGVSQTPSNKVTEKGKYVELRCDPISGHTALYWYRQSLGQGPEFLIYFQGTGAADDSGLPNDRFFAVRPEGSVSTLKIQRTERGDSAVYLCASSLRGVNDEQFFGPGTRLTVL.

The chain is built from TRBV4-3 and TRBJ1-3; D may be TRBD1 (5 bases). Per germline, CDR1 LGHNA and CDR2 YSLEER. The V end lost 0 bases, the J end lost 0 bases, and 6 bases lay between the germline ends. The CDR3 is made up of 15 amino acids. The DNA for the CDR3 is TGCGCCAGCAGCCAAGAGCAGGGCTCTGGAAACACCATATATTTT. Protein product: CASSQEQGSGNTIYF.